These 17 T cell receptor beta chains were sequenced from one sample in a study of T cells in women clearing cervical HPV infection. Method: immunoSEQ multiplex PCR; TCRdb's copy keeps in-frame clones and lacks some. The sample has about 22,000 clones. The sample taken for sequencing was blood buffy coat. The receptors stem from a woman between 18 and 69 years old with a cervical HPV16 infection that either progressed to CIN3+ or cleared (not recorded which).

In regard to this clone: The read halts 3 residues ahead of the CDR3 end, with the missing end drawn from the germline J gene. The V and J genes are TRBV2 and TRBJ2-7, with a possible D match to TRBD1 (7 bases). The germline V and J ends were trimmed by 11 bases and 3 bases, with 17 bases remaining between them. The CDR3 extends over 13 amino acids. Germline V gene data show CDR1 as SNHLY and CDR2 as FYNNEI. The CDR3 reads CACMRDSNYEQYF. CDR3 bases read: TGTGCCTGCATGCGGGACAGTAACTACGAG.

As for this clone: The read terminates 3 residues ahead of where the CDR3 ends, so the germline J gene completes it. This chain joins TRBV7-2 and TRBJ1-2, with TRBD1 identical over 10 bases. CDR1 is SGHTA, CDR2 FQGNSA, per germline. The V segment lost 5 bases and the J segment 7 bases; nucleotides outside the gene matches: 4. This CDR3 is 13 amino acids long. The sequenced CDR3 bases are TGTGCCAGCAGCCGGGACAGGGGTCGTGGC. It translates to CASSRDRGRG. The full CDR3 reads CASSRDRGRGYTF.

Notes on this clone: The read ends 3 residues early relative to the CDR3; the germline J gene fills the gap. The chain links TRBV2 to TRBJ1-3; D not resolved. The CDR3 has 13 residues. Germline CDR1 SNHLY, CDR2 FYNNEI. Trimming pared 8 bases from V and 4 bases from J, leaving 12 bases between. CDR3 sequence reads: CASAAESGNTIYF. CDR3 DNA (partial): TGTGCCAGCGCGGCCGAAAGCGGAAACACC.

A note on this clone: The sequence runs out 3 residues before the end of the CDR3; the remainder is reconstructed from the germline J gene. This chain links TRBV11-3 with TRBJ2-2, with D maybe TRBD1 (5 bases). The germline gives CDR1 SGHNT, CDR2 YENEEA. V lost 5 bases to trimming and J lost 6 bases, with 7 bases between them. The CDR3 contains 12 residues. The CDR3 is CASSPGPGELFF. The sequenced CDR3 bases are TGTGCCAGCAGCCCAGGGCCCGGGGAG.

As to this clone: The read terminates 3 residues before the CDR3 end, so the remaining end is supplied by the germline J gene. The chain combines TRBV20-1 with TRBJ2-7; 10 bases fit TRBD2. V shed 6 bases, J shed 1 base, and the junction held 3 bases outside the gene matches. The CDR3 loop spans 13 amino acids. The germline V gene has CDR1 DFQATT and CDR2 SNEGSKA (reference sequence). The CDR3 here is CSARTSGSYEQYF. The sequenced CDR3 bases are TGCAGTGCCCGGACTAGCGGATCCTACGAG.

The CDR3 DNA, read in part, is TGTGCCAGCAGCCCCCGGGGACTCGGGGGCGAG. It specifies CASSPRGLGGE. The full CDR3 protein reads CASSPRGLGGEQYF. The J gene is TRBJ2-7, the V gene TRBV7-6, with D maybe TRBD2 (6 bases). The CDR3 end is not reached by the read, which stops 3 residues before it; the germline J gene fills it in. This CDR3 spans 14 amino acids. V gave up 5 bases and J gave up 6 bases, with 17 bases separating them. Germline V gives CDR1 SGHVS, CDR2 FNYEAQ.

Remarks on this clone: The sequenced fragment ends 3 residues before the CDR3 boundary, so the rest is inferred from the germline J gene. The chain is built from TRBV2 and TRBJ2-7; a possible D gene is TRBD2 (6 bases). Germline CDR1 reads SNHLY; CDR2 reads FYNNEI. V dropped 8 bases and J dropped 2 bases, with 13 bases sitting between them. The CDR3 runs 13 residues. CDR3 in amino acids: CASGGSPPYEQYF. Partial CDR3 DNA: TGTGCCAGCGGGGGGTCCCCTCCCTACGAG.

Comments on this clone: The sequence runs out 3 residues before the end of the CDR3; the remainder is reconstructed from the germline J gene. The chain recombines TRBV2 with TRBJ1-5; D is ambiguous. The germline V gene encodes CDR1 SNHLY and CDR2 FYNNEI. CDR3 length equals 14 residues. Trimming removed 5 bases at V and 4 bases at J, with 12 bases between. The CDR3: CASSYSFGNQPQHF. CDR3 DNA, as far as it was read: TGTGCCAGCAGTTACAGCTTTGGTAATCAGCCC.

Note on this clone: The read stops 3 residues short of the end of the CDR3; the missing end is completed from the germline J gene. This chain uses TRBV7-9 with TRBJ1-1, with D possibly matching TRBD1 (6 bases). The CDR3 is 13 amino acids. Germline assignment: CDR1 SEHNR and CDR2 FQNEAQ (reference sequence). The sequenced CDR3 bases are TGTGCCAGCAGCTGGGGACAAGCCTACGAG. This sequence encodes CASSWGQAYE. The full CDR3 sequence reads CASSWGQAYEAFF. The variable domain in full, with the rest retrieved from reference TRBV7-9 and TRBJ1-1, is DTGVSQNPRHKITKRGQNVTFRCDPISEHNRLYWYRQTLGQGPEFLTYFQNEAQLEKSRLLSDRFSAERPKGSFSTLEIQRTEQGDSAMYLCASSWGQAYEAFFGQGTRLTVV.

As regards this clone: Read sequence stops 3 residues before the CDR3 end, and the germline J gene provides the missing end. The chain links TRBV20-1 to TRBJ2-5; no definite D call. CDR3 size: 14 residues. V was clipped by 5 bases and J by 5 bases, with 18 bases between them. The V gene's germline CDR1 is DFQATT and CDR2 SNEGSKA (reference sequence). The CDR3 bases that were read are TGCAGTGCTCCCGACCGGGTCCCTCGGGAGACC. Protein sequence: CSAPDRVPRET. The CDR3 reads in full as CSAPDRVPRETQYF.

As regards this clone: The read gets to within 3 residues of the CDR3 end, and the germline J gene fills in the rest. The J gene is TRBJ1-4, the V gene TRBV2, with TRBD1 identical over 7 bases. This CDR3 has 17 residues. J lost 0 bases, V lost 6 bases, and 10 bases had no gene match. The germline CDR1 and CDR2 sequences are SNHLY and FYNNEI. Incomplete CDR3 DNA: TGTGCCAGCAGAGGGACCAGGGGGACTCCAACTAATGAAAAA. This codes for CASRGTRGTPTNEK. The complete CDR3 sequence is CASRGTRGTPTNEKLFF.

To note about this clone: The read ends 3 residues early relative to the CDR3; the germline J gene fills the gap. V and J are TRBV2 and TRBJ1-1; 9 positions agree with TRBD1. The CDR3 spans 13 residues. CDR1 SNHLY and CDR2 FYNNEI come from the germline V gene. V was clipped by 6 bases and J by 4 bases; unmatched bases: 3. Here the CDR3 reads CASRTTGGTEAFF. CDR3 DNA (partial): TGTGCCAGCAGGACGACAGGGGGCACTGAA.

Remarks on this clone: The CDR3 end is not reached by the read, which stops 3 residues before it; the germline J gene fills it in. This chain connects TRBV2 to TRBJ2-3; D uncertain. V was shortened by 2 bases and J by 4 bases, with 10 bases between the two germline ends. Germline assignment: CDR1 SNHLY and CDR2 FYNNEI. This CDR3 is built from 14 residues. Partial CDR3 DNA: TGTGCCAGCAGTGAACTGCTAGGCGCAGATACG. Amino acids: CASSELLGADT. The entire CDR3 protein is CASSELLGADTQYF.

A remark on this clone: The observed sequence ends 3 residues before the CDR3 terminus, with the missing tail filled in from the germline J gene. The chain combines TRBV7-9 with TRBJ2-6; D gene uncertain. The CDR3 has 14 amino acids. The V gene's germline CDR1 is SEHNR and CDR2 FQNEAQ (reference sequence). Trimming took off 6 bases at V and 1 base at J, with 7 bases between the two ends. CDR3 residues: CASSRLSGANVLTF. The part of the CDR3 DNA that was read is TGTGCCAGCAGTCGCCTATCTGGGGCCAACGTC.

Regarding this clone: With the read ending 3 residues before the CDR3 end, the germline J gene is used to fill in that end. J is TRBJ1-1 and V is TRBV12-5; D is perhaps TRBD1 (5 bases). V was shortened by 4 bases and J by 0 bases, with 18 bases between the two germline ends. Germline V gene lookup returns CDR1 LGHNT and CDR2 FRNRAP. This CDR3 spans 17 amino acids. CDR3 residues: CASGSLRSTAMNTEAFF. The sequenced part of the CDR3 DNA is TGTGCTAGTGGTTCCCTGAGATCGACAGCGATGAACACTGAA. Full variable domain (outside the CDR3, taken from reference TRBV12-5 and TRBJ1-1): DARVTQTPRHKVTEMGQEVTMRCQPILGHNTVFWYRQTMMQGLELLAYFRNRAPLDDSGMPKDRFSAEMPDATLATLKIQPSEPRDSAVYFCASGSLRSTAMNTEAFFGQGTRLTVV.

Turning to this clone: The missing CDR3 end, 3 residues past where the read stops, is filled in from the germline J gene. The chain uses TRBV18 and TRBJ1-2; 8 bases line up with TRBD1. Germline-derived CDR1 and CDR2 are KGHSH and LQKENI. The CDR3 consists of 15 residues. The V and J ends lost 3 bases and 3 bases, in that order; junction bases with no gene match: 6. The part of the CDR3 DNA that was read is TGTGCCAGCTCACCGGGACAGGTTCCAGACTATGGC. Its translation is CASSPGQVPDYG. The whole CDR3 sequence is CASSPGQVPDYGYTF. Drawing the rest from reference TRBV18 and TRBJ1-2, the complete variable domain is NAGVMQNPRHLVRRRGQEARLRCSPMKGHSHVYWYRQLPEEGLKFMVYLQKENIIDESGMPKERFSAEFPKEGPSILRIQQVVRGDSAAYFCASSPGQVPDYGYTFGSGTRLTVV.

A word on this clone: Read data end 3 residues before the CDR3 end; the end is taken from the germline J gene. The chain uses TRBV20-1 and TRBJ2-7; the D gene is possibly TRBD1 (6 bases). Germline assignment: CDR1 DFQATT and CDR2 SNEGSKA (reference sequence). Trimming cost V 6 bases and J 3 bases, with 21 bases left between them. The CDR3 contains 15 residues. This CDR3 is CSATSTGSNNYEQYF. The DNA read from the CDR3 is TGCAGTGCAACCTCTACAGGGTCGAATAACTACGAG.